This TCR beta chain was sequenced for a study of T cell responses to AZD1222 COVID-19 vaccine. Trimming shortened V by 5 bases and J by 5 bases, and 12 bases separated the two germline ends. Germline assignment: CDR1 KGHSH and CDR2 LQKENI. The CDR3 has 13 residues. Method: immunoSEQ multiplex PCR; TCRdb's copy keeps in-frame clones and lacks some. The sample has around 99,000 clones, more than 90% seen once. V and J are TRBV18 and TRBJ1-1; TRBD1 might be the D (5 bases). This sample comprised peripheral blood, obtained on day 0 of AZD1222 vaccination. This receptor was identified in an adult in good health. This CDR3 reads CASSWGEGTEAFF. The DNA of the CDR3 is TGTGCCAGCTCATGGGGGGAGGGGACTGAAGCTTTCTTT.